This TCR beta chain was sequenced during a study of lymphopenia after photon versus proton radiotherapy. Notes on the study in general: Photon-treated patients lost naive T cells and TCR diversity; proton-treated stayed stable. Survival link was tested only in deceased patients; proton benefit remains a possibility.

TCRdb's table, derived via immunoSEQ multiplex PCR, lists solely in-frame clones and lacks some. The table lists roughly 65,000 clones, roughly 90% of them singletons. Per the germline V gene, CDR1 is SGHTS and CDR2 is YDEGEE. This CDR3 is 16 amino acids long. The V gene end was trimmed by 4 bases and the J gene end by 1 base; junction bases not matched to a gene: 9. Details on this clone: The antigen remains undetermined.

The receptor's source is a woman in her 70s with pancreatic cancer. The chain links TRBV5-8 to TRBJ2-5; 8 bases map to TRBD2. Specimen: peripheral blood, collected from a patient treated with photon-based radiotherapy. The CDR3 bases are TGTGCCAGCAGCAAAGGGACGGGAGGGCCCCAAGAGACCCAGTACTTC. Amino acids: CASSKGTGGPQETQYF.